The clone carrying this T cell receptor (beta chain) was observed a few times. Its specificity is not known. Every isolated RNA sample was fully reverse transcribed, so sequencing captured expressed TCRB transcripts. Some clones are missing from TCRdb's copy, which holds only in-frame ones; the method was immunoSEQ multiplex PCR. The sample consists of 900,000 or so clones, about 17% of them appearing once. This sample was included in a study of beta chain features in type 1 diabetes. V lost 0 bases to trimming and J lost 7 bases, with 8 bases between them. CDR1 SGHRS and CDR2 YFSETQ come from the germline V gene. CDR3 size: 13 residues. Study-wide points: Patients with type 1 diabetes carried fewer insertions and had more deletions at their VDJ junctions. Across all four CD4+ subsets, people with type 1 diabetes showed modestly shorter TCRB CDR3s. Naive, central memory and Treg TCRB repertoires appeared more alike in patients than in healthy donors.

Researchers reported sorting CD4+ naive, central memory, regulatory and stem cell-like memory cells via CD45RO/CCR7/CD25/CD127/CD95/CD27. Material for sequencing was naive CD4+ T cells from blood. The chain couples TRBV5-1 to TRBJ2-1; D may be TRBD1 (6 bases). The source of this sequence is a woman under 30 in good health. The CDR3 DNA reads TGCGCCAGCAGCTTGGCTAGGGGGAATGAGCAGTTCTTC. Protein sequence: CASSLARGNEQFF.